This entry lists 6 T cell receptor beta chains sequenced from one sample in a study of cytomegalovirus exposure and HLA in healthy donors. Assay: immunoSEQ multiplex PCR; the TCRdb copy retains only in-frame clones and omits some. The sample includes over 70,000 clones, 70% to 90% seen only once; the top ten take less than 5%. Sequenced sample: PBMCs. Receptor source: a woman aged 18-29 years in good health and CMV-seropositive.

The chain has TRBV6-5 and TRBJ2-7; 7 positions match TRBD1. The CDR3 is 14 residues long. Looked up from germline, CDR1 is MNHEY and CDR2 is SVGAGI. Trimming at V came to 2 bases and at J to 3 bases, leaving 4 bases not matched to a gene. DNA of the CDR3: TGTGCCAGCAGTTACAGATCAGGGGGCTACGAGCAGTACTTC. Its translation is CASSYRSGGYEQYF.

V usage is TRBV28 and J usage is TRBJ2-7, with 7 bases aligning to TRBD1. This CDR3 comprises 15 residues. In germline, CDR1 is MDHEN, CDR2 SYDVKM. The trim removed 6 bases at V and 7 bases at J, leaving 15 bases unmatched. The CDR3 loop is CASRPQGFRQGEQYF. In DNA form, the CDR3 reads TGTGCCAGCAGACCACAGGGGTTCCGCCAGGGAGAGCAGTACTTC.

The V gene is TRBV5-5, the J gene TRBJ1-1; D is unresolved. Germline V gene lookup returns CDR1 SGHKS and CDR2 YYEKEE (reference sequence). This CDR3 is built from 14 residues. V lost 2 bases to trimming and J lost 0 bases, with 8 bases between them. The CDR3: CASSLEHLNTEAFF. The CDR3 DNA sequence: TGTGCCAGCAGCTTAGAACACCTGAACACTGAAGCTTTCTTT.

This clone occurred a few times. The CDR3 reads CASGIAGVGTDTQYF. For the CDR3, the DNA is TGTGCCAGCGGAATAGCGGGAGTTGGCACAGATACGCAGTATTTT. The V call is TRBV6-6, the J call TRBJ2-3; 9 bases agree with TRBD2. J lost 1 base, V lost 8 bases, and 7 bases had no gene match. Per the germline V gene, CDR1 is MNHNY and CDR2 is SVGAGI (reference sequence). The CDR3 consists of 15 residues.

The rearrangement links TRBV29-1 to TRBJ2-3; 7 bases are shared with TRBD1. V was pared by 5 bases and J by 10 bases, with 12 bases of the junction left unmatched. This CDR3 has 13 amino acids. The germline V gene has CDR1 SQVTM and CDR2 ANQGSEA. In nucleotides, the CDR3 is TGCAGCGTTCTTGGGACAGCTTTACGCGCGCAGTATTTT. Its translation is CSVLGTALRAQYF.

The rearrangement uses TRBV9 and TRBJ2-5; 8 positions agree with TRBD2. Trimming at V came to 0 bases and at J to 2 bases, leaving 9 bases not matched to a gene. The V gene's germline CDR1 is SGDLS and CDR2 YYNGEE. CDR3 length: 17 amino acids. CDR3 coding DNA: TGTGCCAGCAGCGTAGGGGTTATAGCGGGAACACAAGAGACCCAGTACTTC. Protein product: CASSVGVIAGTQETQYF.